This is a list of T cell receptor beta chains from one sample in a study of blood T cells in healthy people across ages. TCRdb reprocessed the 5' RACE reads via MiXCR and lists one record per CDR3 protein. The sample carries 1.4 million to 1.5 million distinct CDR3 sequences, about 40% recorded once. The material sequenced was blood. These receptors were taken from a woman aged 18 to 35 in good health. CDR3s include the opening cysteine and the closing phenylalanine or tryptophan. D genes are given only for firm matches. A row's size may be missing; if present it is once, few, many or a size class.

TRBJ2-5 TRBV20-1 few - TGCAGTGCCCTCAGCCCCCCTTTTGCGGAGGAAGAGACCCAGTACTTC CSALSPPFAEEETQYF
TRBJ2-1 TRBV6-6 few - TGTGCCAGCAGTTACTCCCCGCATGAGCAGTTCTTC CASSYSPHEQFF
TRBJ2-3 TRBV12-3/TRBV12-4 few - TGTGCCGGAAGTAGCGACACAGATACGCAGTATTTT CAGSSDTDTQYF
TRBJ1-6 TRBV7-9 - - TGTGCCAGCAGCTTATCCCGGGGAAAGGGCTCCTATAATTCACCCCTCCACTTT CASSLSRGKGSYNSPLHF
TRBJ2-7 TRBV11-2 - - TGTGCCAGCAGCGTTATTGGCGGGGACTCCTACGAGCGGTACTTC CASSVIGGDSYERYF
TRBJ2-5 TRBV23-1 - - TGCGCCAGCAGTCAATTGCACAGGGCAGGGGAGACCCAGTACTTC CASSQLHRAGETQYF
TRBJ2-3 TRBV20-1 few TRBD2 TGCAGTGCGGAGGCGGGGGGGGCCCCTAGCACAGATACGCAGTATTTT CSAEAGGAPSTDTQYF
TRBJ2-3 TRBV7-2 many - TGTGCCAGCAGTTCGAGGGATACGCAGTATTTT CASSSRDTQYF
TRBJ2-6 TRBV3-1 few - TGTGCCAGCAGCCGGAAGGGGGTAAACTCTGGGGCCAACGTCCTGACTTTC CASSRKGVNSGANVLTF
TRBJ2-5 TRBV29-1 - - TGCAGCGTTGAAAGCCCCCTTCACTATAAAGAGACCCAGTACTTC CSVESPLHYKETQYF
TRBJ2-5 TRBV7-2 - TRBD1 TGTGCCAGCAGCTCGGGACAGGGGCCGAACAATGAGCAGTACTTC CASSSGQGPNNEQYF
TRBJ2-1 TRBV24-1 - - TGTGCCACCAGTGATAAACCCAGGGCTCAAGGAGGTATTCATGAGCAGTTCTTC CATSDKPRAQGGIHEQFF
TRBJ1-2 TRBV29-1 few - TGCAGCGTTGGTAACGGTGGCTACACCTTC CSVGNGGYTF
TRBJ2-5 TRBV20-1 - - TGCAGTGCTAAGGGGGGAGGCCAAGAGACCCAGTACTTC CSAKGGGQETQYF
TRBJ1-4 TRBV11-2 - - TGTGCCAGCAGCGGAGTATGGGACATCATGTTTTTT CASSGVWDIMFF
TRBJ2-1 TRBV7-9 - TRBD1 TGTGCCAGCAGCCCGTACCGGGACAGCAATGAGCAGTTCTTC CASSPYRDSNEQFF
TRBJ2-3 TRBV20-1 - - TGCAGTGCTAGTACGAGGATCGCGAGATTCACAGATACGCAGTATTTT CSASTRIARFTDTQYF
TRBJ2-3 TRBV10-3 few TRBD2 TGTGCCATCAGTGCGACAATCCTAGCGGGAGGCGCAGATACGCAGTATTTT CAISATILAGGADTQYF
TRBJ2-7 TRBV6-6 many - TGTGCCAGCAGTTACTCCATGACTTCCTACGAGCAGTACTTC CASSYSMTSYEQYF
TRBJ2-4 TRBV5-1 few TRBD1 TGCGCCAGCAGCTTGAGCCCAGGGGGAGCGGAAAACATTCAGTACTTC CASSLSPGGAENIQYF
TRBJ2-1 TRBV7-8 - - TGTGCCAGCAGTCGCGGAGCTTCAGGGGAGTTTTATGAGCAGTTCTTC CASSRGASGEFYEQFF
TRBJ2-7 TRBV18 - TRBD1 TGTGCCAGCTCACAAAAACAGGGGGCCTACGAGCAGTACTTC CASSQKQGAYEQYF
TRBJ2-7 TRBV15 few TRBD1 TGTGCCACCAGCACTCGACAGGGACCCTCCTACGAGCAGTACTTC CATSTRQGPSYEQYF